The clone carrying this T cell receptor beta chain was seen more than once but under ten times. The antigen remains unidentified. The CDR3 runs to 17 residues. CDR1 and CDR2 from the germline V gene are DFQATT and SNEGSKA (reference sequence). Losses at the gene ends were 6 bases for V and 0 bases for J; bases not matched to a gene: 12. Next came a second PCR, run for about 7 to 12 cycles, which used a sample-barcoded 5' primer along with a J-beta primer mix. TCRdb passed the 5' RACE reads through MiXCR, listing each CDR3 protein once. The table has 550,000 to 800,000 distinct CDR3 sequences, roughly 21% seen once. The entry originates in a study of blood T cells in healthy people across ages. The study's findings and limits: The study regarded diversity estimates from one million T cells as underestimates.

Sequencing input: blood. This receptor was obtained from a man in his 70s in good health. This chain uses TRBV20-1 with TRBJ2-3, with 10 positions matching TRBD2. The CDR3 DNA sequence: TGCAGTGCCCCTCTTTGGACTAGCGGAAAAAGCACAGATACGCAGTATTTT. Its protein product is CSAPLWTSGKSTDTQYF.